What follows are 9 T cell receptor beta chains derived from one specimen sequenced in a study of T cells in Graves' hyperthyroidism and ophthalmopathy. The investigators amplified TCR beta CDR3 regions from RNA transcripts. During a first-round RT-PCR of the TCR CDR3, the HTBI primer set was used. MiXCR, run by TCRdb on the multiplex PCR reads, gives a single entry per CDR3 protein. The sample holds 500,000 to 600,000 distinct CDR3 sequences, 46% seen once. The sequencing input was peripheral blood or thyroid tissue (not recorded which). The receptors here all came from an adult woman with Graves' disease, either hyperthyroidism or ophthalmopathy (not recorded which).

The chain recombines TRBV15 with TRBJ2-7; no reliable D call. Germline loops: CDR1 LNHNV, CDR2 YYDKDF (reference sequence). The germline V and J ends were trimmed by 4 bases and 3 bases, with 10 bases remaining between them. CDR3 length: 13 amino acids. The CDR3 region has the DNA TGTGCCACCAGCATCCAGTCTGACTACGAGCAGTACTTC. It specifies CATSIQSDYEQYF.

About this clonotype: Being one base from a much bigger clone, this may be a read error. This chain joins TRBV10-3 and TRBJ1-5; unclear D gene. Germline values: CDR1 ENHRY, CDR2 SYGVKD. Trimming removed 3 bases from V and 4 bases from J, with 7 bases in between. This CDR3 has 13 amino acids. CDR3 DNA: TGTGCCATCAGTGACTCCGGGAATCAGCCCCAGCATTTT. Amino acids: CAISDSGNQPQHF.

This clonotype was seen at least ten times. The chain has TRBV7-2 and TRBJ1-2; D ambiguous. The length of the CDR3 is 12 residues. From germline, CDR1 is SGHTA and CDR2 FQGNSA. V was pared by 1 base and J by 5 bases, with 5 bases between. CDR3 amino acids: CASSLGWYGYTF. The CDR3 region has the DNA TGTGCCAGCAGCTTAGGGTGGTATGGCTACACCTTC.

The genes are TRBV7-2 and TRBJ2-5; no clear D. Deletions cut 4 bases from V and 9 bases from J, with 15 bases between. The CDR3 contains 13 residues. Looked up from germline, CDR1 is SGHTA and CDR2 is FQGNSA. The CDR3 region has the DNA TGTGCCAGCAGCTACTGGACCAATCAGCCCCAGTACTTC. This sequence encodes CASSYWTNQPQYF.

This clonotype was seen only a few times. The gene calls are TRBV25-1 and TRBJ2-1, with D unresolved. The CDR3 is 14 amino acids. Germline V gene data show CDR1 as MGHDK and CDR2 as SYGVNS. Trimming pared 1 base from V and 4 bases from J, leaving 8 bases between. CDR3 bases: TGTGCCAGCAGTGAATCGCTGGAATACAATGAGCAGTTCTTC. Encoded protein: CASSESLEYNEQFF.

This clonotype came up a few times. This sequence joins TRBV28 and TRBJ2-7; the match to TRBD1 covers 10 bases. Germline CDR1 and CDR2: MDHEN and SYDVKM. The CDR3 has 15 residues. V dropped 6 bases and J dropped 0; count of bases not matched to a gene: 5. CDR3 in amino acids: CASRTGGTYSYEQYF. The DNA of the CDR3 is TGTGCCAGCAGGACAGGGGGCACATACTCCTACGAGCAGTACTTC. Variable domain in full (rest from reference TRBV28 and TRBJ2-7): DVKVTQSSRYLVKRTGEKVFLECVQDMDHENMFWYRQDPGLGLRLIYFSYDVKMKEKGDIPEGYSVSREKKERFSLILESASTNQTSMYLCASRTGGTYSYEQYFGPGTRLTVT.

The sample holds one count of this clonotype. The germline gene is not matched at one end of the junction; a read error may be the cause. The chain combines TRBV7-9 with TRBJ2-7; TRBD2 might be the D (5 bases). The V gene's germline CDR1 is SEHNR and CDR2 FQNEAQ (reference sequence). The CDR3 has 12 amino acids. The CDR3 sequence: CASSPSLGEQYF. CDR3 coding DNA: TGCGCCAGCAGCCCTAGCCTTGGCGAGCAGTACTTC.

V gene TRBV6-1 combines with J gene TRBJ2-7; D possibly uses TRBD1 or TRBD2 (5 bases each). Germline loops: CDR1 MNHNS, CDR2 SASEGT. The CDR3 is 14 amino acids. The V gene lost 2 bases and the J gene lost 6 bases, with 14 bases spanning the gap. Written as DNA, the CDR3 is TGTGCCAGCAGTGAACGGCAGGGACCCTCCGAGCAGTACTTC. Amino acid sequence: CASSERQGPSEQYF.

This chain links TRBV25-1 with TRBJ2-5; 11 bases agree with TRBD2. V lost 4 bases and J lost 7; bases outside the gene matches: 8. From germline, CDR1 is MGHDK and CDR2 SYGVNS. The CDR3 totals 15 residues. CDR3 sequence reads: CASSGISGRASTQYF. The CDR3 DNA reads as TGTGCCAGCAGTGGGATTAGCGGGAGGGCCTCGACCCAGTACTTC. Using reference TRBV25-1 and TRBJ2-5 for the parts outside the CDR3, the full variable domain is EADIYQTPRYLVIGTGKKITLECSQTMGHDKMYWYQQDPGMELHLIHYSYGVNSTEKGDLSSESTVSRIRTEHFPLTLESARPSHTSQYLCASSGISGRASTQYFGPGTRLLVL.